The 25 T cell receptor beta chains below all came from one sample that was sequenced in a study of identical twins. Using its own MiXCR run on the 5' RACE reads, TCRdb lists one record per CDR3 protein. The table lists roughly 1.6 million distinct CDR3 sequences, roughly 35% of them singletons. The sequenced sample was cord blood. The receptors derive from a newborn girl in good health.

This clonotype was seen only a few times. The V and J genes are TRBV20-1 and TRBJ2-1; the match to TRBD2 covers 11 bases. The CDR3 totals 15 residues. V gave up 0 bases and J gave up 4 bases; unmatched junction bases: 2. Germline values: CDR1 DFQATT, CDR2 SNEGSKA (reference sequence). The CDR3 reads CSAREGLAGYNEQFF. In nucleotides, the CDR3 is TGCAGTGCTAGAGAAGGACTAGCGGGTTACAATGAGCAGTTCTTC.

V and J are TRBV7-8 and TRBJ2-1; D may be TRBD1 (5 bases). V dropped 3 bases and J dropped 4 bases, with 16 bases sitting between them. Looked up from germline, CDR1 is SGHVS and CDR2 is FQNEAQ. The CDR3 is 16 amino acids. CDR3 nucleotides: TGTGCCAGCAGCTTGTGGGGCGTTGATTTTTACAATGAGCAGTTCTTC. This gives the protein CASSLWGVDFYNEQFF.

This clonotype has more than one count but fewer than ten. CDR3 sequence reads: CASRDNYNDPEGYTF. DNA for the CDR3: TGTGCCAGCAGGGACAACTACAACGACCCGGAGGGCTACACCTTC. The chain combines TRBV6-4 with TRBJ1-2, with a tentative D call TRBD1 (5 bases). CDR3 length: 15 residues. The germline V gene encodes CDR1 MRHNA and CDR2 SNTAGT. Trimming pared 6 bases from V and 8 bases from J, leaving 22 bases between.

The table lists this clonotype with a few counts. The chain joins TRBV27 to TRBJ2-7; tentative D call: TRBD2 (5 bases). V lost 7 bases and J 2 bases, leaving 24 bases between the germline ends. Germline V lookup: CDR1 MNHEY, CDR2 SMNVEV (reference sequence). The CDR3 covers 17 residues. Here the CDR3 DNA reads TGTGCCAGCATGCGGGTAATGTATGGCGGGCCCACCTACGAGCAGTACTTC. This codes for CASMRVMYGGPTYEQYF.

The chain employs TRBV5-1 and TRBJ2-5; 7 bases line up with TRBD1. Germline assignment: CDR1 SGHRS and CDR2 YFSETQ. This CDR3 has 12 residues. The V segment lost 2 bases and the J segment 11 bases; nucleotides outside the gene matches: 6. CDR3 in amino acids: CASSLTGTEQYF. DNA for the CDR3: TGCGCCAGCAGCTTAACCGGGACAGAGCAGTACTTC.

This clonotype was seen only a few times. This chain links TRBV2 with TRBJ2-7, with D maybe TRBD2 (5 bases). Germline V gene sequence: CDR1 SNHLY, CDR2 FYNNEI. V shed 4 bases and J shed 0 bases, with 13 bases lying between them. The CDR3 is 15 amino acids. CDR3 region: CASSVSGLSSYEQYF. The CDR3 region has the DNA TGTGCCAGCAGTGTAAGCGGCCTGAGCTCCTACGAGCAGTACTTC.

V is TRBV20-1 and J is TRBJ1-2, with D hard to call. The CDR3 extends over 13 amino acids. The V and J ends lost 6 bases and 5 bases respectively, with 16 bases between them. Germline V lookup: CDR1 DFQATT, CDR2 SNEGSKA (reference sequence). DNA of the CDR3: TGCAGTGCCCAAGCTACACTCAGTTATGGCTACACCTTC. Its translation: CSAQATLSYGYTF.

V and J are TRBV20-1 and TRBJ2-3; D is unclear. Looked up from germline, CDR1 is DFQATT and CDR2 is SNEGSKA (reference sequence). This CDR3 region has 13 residues. V was clipped by 0 bases and J by 1 base, with 5 bases between them. CDR3 nucleotide sequence: TGCAGTGCTAGAGAGATAGGCACAGATACGCAGTATTTT. This translates into CSAREIGTDTQYF.

This chain uses TRBV11-2 with TRBJ1-1; 7 positions agree with TRBD1. The CDR3 runs 15 residues. The junction had 13 bases not matched to a gene; V was cut back by 7 bases and J by 5 bases. CDR1 is SGHAT and CDR2 is FQNNGV in the germline V gene. The CDR3 loop is CASNSGLGGWTEAFF. Written as DNA, the CDR3 is TGTGCCAGCAACTCCGGGCTAGGGGGCTGGACTGAAGCTTTCTTT. Variable domain in full (rest from reference TRBV11-2 and TRBJ1-1): EAGVAQSPRYKIIEKRQSVAFWCNPISGHATLYWYQQILGQGPKLLIQFQNNGVVDDSQLPKDRFSAERLKGVDSTLKIQPAKLEDSAVYLCASNSGLGGWTEAFFGQGTRLTVV.

Many counts were recorded for this clonotype. This chain connects TRBV9 to TRBJ2-7, with TRBD2 identical over 8 bases. CDR1 is SGDLS and CDR2 is YYNGEE in the germline V gene. Losses at the gene ends were 4 bases for V and 2 bases for J; bases not matched to a gene: 8. CDR3 size: 15 residues. This chain's CDR3 is CASSTGTRGPYEQYF. In DNA form, the CDR3 reads TGTGCCAGCAGCACCGGGACTAGAGGGCCCTACGAGCAGTACTTC.

The chain has TRBV28 and TRBJ1-2, with D hard to call. Trimming removed 6 bases at V and 5 bases at J, with 7 bases between. Looked up from germline, CDR1 is MDHEN and CDR2 is SYDVKM. The CDR3 length is 11 residues. The CDR3 region is CASSIQYGYTF. The CDR3 nucleotides read TGTGCCAGCAGCATTCAGTATGGCTACACCTTC.

The V gene is TRBV7-9, the J gene TRBJ1-5; D not certain. V dropped 0 bases and J dropped 7 bases, with 7 bases sitting between them. CDR1 and CDR2 from the germline V gene are SEHNR and FQNEAQ (reference sequence). The CDR3 has 13 residues. CDR3 coding DNA: TGTGCCAGCAGCTTAGCCTCCATGCAGCCCCAGCATTTT. Residues: CASSLASMQPQHF.

This clonotype was counted a single time. One end of the junction fails to match germline, which may point to a read error. This rearrangement joins TRBV3-1 to TRBJ2-3; D not certain. The CDR3 is made up of 15 amino acids. The germline gives CDR1 LGHDT, CDR2 YNNKEL (reference sequence). CDR3 in amino acids: CASGQDKRRTDTQYF. DNA of the CDR3: TGTGCCAGCGGCCAAGATAAGCGACGCACAGATACGCAGTATTTT.

Concerning this clonotype: It may be a read error: a sequence one base away is much more abundant. CDR3 region: CASRVNYEQFF. The CDR3 DNA is TGTGCCAGCAGGGTCAACTACGAGCAGTTCTTC. J is TRBJ2-1 and V is TRBV12-3 or TRBV12-4, with D unclear. The ends were cut back, 6 bases at V and 10 bases at J, with 10 bases in the middle. The CDR3 loop spans 11 amino acids.

The genes are TRBV7-8 and TRBJ2-1; tentatively, D is TRBD1 or TRBD2 (5 bases each). CDR3 length: 15 amino acids. The V end lost 1 base, the J end lost 6 bases, and 13 bases lay between the germline ends. The germline V gene has CDR1 SGHVS and CDR2 FQNEAQ. The CDR3 DNA follows: TGTGCCAGCAGCTTAGGTCCGGGACCGGCCAATGAGCAGTTCTTC. It encodes CASSLGPGPANEQFF. Full variable domain (rest looked up from reference TRBV7-8 and TRBJ2-1): GAGVSQSPRYKVAKRGQDVALRCDPISGHVSLFWYQQALGQGPEFLTYFQNEAQLDKSGLPSDRFFAERPEGSVSTLKIQRTQQEDSAVYLCASSLGPGPANEQFFGPGTRLTVL.

The chain combines TRBV7-9 with TRBJ2-3; 11 bases map to TRBD1. Per germline, CDR1 SEHNR and CDR2 FQNEAQ (reference sequence). The CDR3 runs to 16 residues. The J segment lost 4 bases and the V segment lost 2 bases, leaving 5 bases of the junction unmatched. The CDR3 DNA reads as TGTGCCAGCAGCTTACCCTGGACAGGGGGCGCAGATACGCAGTATTTT. Protein product: CASSLPWTGGADTQYF.

The V and J genes are TRBV10-3 and TRBJ1-3, with 8 positions matching TRBD1. The CDR3 totals 14 residues. The V gene's germline CDR1 is ENHRY and CDR2 SYGVKD. With 6 bases clipped from V and 4 bases from J, the junction kept 5 bases outside the gene matches. CDR3 sequence: CAISQTGDGNTIYF. CDR3 coding DNA: TGTGCCATCAGCCAGACAGGGGACGGAAACACCATATATTTT.

This clonotype has just a few counts. The gene calls are TRBV5-1 and TRBJ1-6; D ambiguous. CDR3 length: 13 amino acids. The V end was cut by 4 bases, the J end by 5 bases, with 7 bases between. Germline assignment: CDR1 SGHRS and CDR2 YFSETQ. Written as DNA, the CDR3 is TGCGCCAGCAGCGAGGCGAATAATTCACCCCTCCACTTT. Protein product: CASSEANNSPLHF.

This clonotype was found once. A junction boundary mismatches the germline segment, possibly from a read error. The chain employs TRBV4-2 and TRBJ2-7; TRBD2 matches at 10 bases. The CDR3 is made up of 16 amino acids. Germline CDR1 and CDR2: LGHNA and YNFKEQ. CDR3 amino acids: CASSQARASGRHEQDF. In DNA, the CDR3 is TGTGCCAGCAGCCAAGCCCGGGCTAGCGGGAGACACGAGCAGGACTTC.

CDR3 sequence reads: CAIKGERNYGYTF. In DNA form, the CDR3 reads TGTGCCATCAAAGGGGAGCGGAACTATGGCTACACCTTC. The J gene is TRBJ1-2, the V gene TRBV10-3; D may be TRBD1 (5 bases). From germline, CDR1 is ENHRY and CDR2 SYGVKD. V lost 7 bases, J lost 2 bases, and 11 bases lay in between. The CDR3 extends over 13 amino acids.

This clonotype was detected a few times. CDR3 residues: CSAPDREQFF. CDR3 nucleotide sequence: TGCAGTGCTCCTGACAGAGAGCAGTTCTTC. The V call is TRBV20-1, the J call TRBJ2-1, with D possibly matching TRBD1 (5 bases). The CDR3 is 10 amino acids. V gave up 5 bases and J gave up 10 bases, with 9 bases separating them. From germline, CDR1 is DFQATT and CDR2 SNEGSKA (reference sequence).

This chain connects TRBV11-2 to TRBJ2-7; 8 bases match TRBD2. V gave up 3 bases and J gave up 4 bases; unmatched junction bases: 8. The CDR3 has 15 residues. The germline CDR1 and CDR2 sequences are SGHAT and FQNNGV. The DNA of the CDR3 is TGTGCCAGCAGCTTGGGGGGGACTAGGATATACGAGCAGTACTTC. The encoded protein is CASSLGGTRIYEQYF.

The sample holds one count of this clonotype. A read error may produce the germline difference seen at one junction end. The V and J genes are TRBV2 and TRBJ2-1, with D possibly matching TRBD2 (5 bases). From germline, CDR1 is SNHLY and CDR2 FYNNEI. The CDR3 contains 12 residues. DNA for the CDR3: TGTGCCAGCAGCCGGGGTTACAATGGGCAGTTCTTC. Its translation: CASSRGYNGQFF.

The V and J genes are TRBV14 and TRBJ2-5; D may be TRBD2 (6 bases). V dropped 4 bases and J dropped 11 bases, with 26 bases sitting between them. This CDR3 has 16 amino acids. The germline CDR1 and CDR2 sequences are SGHDN and FVKESK. DNA of the CDR3: TGTGCCAGCAGCCTATTGGCGGACAAGGACTACAATGAGCAGTACTTC. Its translation: CASSLLADKDYNEQYF.

This clonotype occurred a few times. This chain uses TRBV9 with TRBJ1-1; perhaps TRBD1 as D (6 bases). With 4 bases removed from V and 0 bases from J, the gap between germline ends came to 13 bases. The CDR3 loop spans 15 amino acids. Germline loops: CDR1 SGDLS, CDR2 YYNGEE. CDR3 region: CASSKGGNLNTEAFF. In nucleotides, the CDR3 is TGTGCCAGCAGCAAAGGGGGGAACTTGAACACTGAAGCTTTCTTT. Variable domain in full (rest from reference TRBV9 and TRBJ1-1): DSGVTQTPKHLITATGQRVTLRCSPRSGDLSVYWYQQSLDQGLQFLIQYYNGEERAKGNILERFSAQQFPDLHSELNLSSLELGDSALYFCASSKGGNLNTEAFFGQGTRLTVV.